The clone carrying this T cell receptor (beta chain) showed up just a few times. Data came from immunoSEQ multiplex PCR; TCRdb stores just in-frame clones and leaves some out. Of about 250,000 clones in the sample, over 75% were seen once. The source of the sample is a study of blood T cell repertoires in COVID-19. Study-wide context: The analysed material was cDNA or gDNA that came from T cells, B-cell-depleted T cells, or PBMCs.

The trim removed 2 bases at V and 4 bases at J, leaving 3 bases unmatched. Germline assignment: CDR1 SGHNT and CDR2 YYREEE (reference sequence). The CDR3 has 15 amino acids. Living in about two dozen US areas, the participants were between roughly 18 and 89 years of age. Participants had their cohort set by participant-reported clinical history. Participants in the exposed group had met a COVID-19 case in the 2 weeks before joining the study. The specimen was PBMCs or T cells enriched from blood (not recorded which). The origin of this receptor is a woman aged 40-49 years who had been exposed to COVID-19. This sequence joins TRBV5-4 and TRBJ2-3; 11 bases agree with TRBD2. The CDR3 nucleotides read TGTGCCAGCAGCTTTAGCGGGAGGGCCGCAGATACGCAGTATTTT. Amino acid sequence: CASSFSGRAADTQYF.